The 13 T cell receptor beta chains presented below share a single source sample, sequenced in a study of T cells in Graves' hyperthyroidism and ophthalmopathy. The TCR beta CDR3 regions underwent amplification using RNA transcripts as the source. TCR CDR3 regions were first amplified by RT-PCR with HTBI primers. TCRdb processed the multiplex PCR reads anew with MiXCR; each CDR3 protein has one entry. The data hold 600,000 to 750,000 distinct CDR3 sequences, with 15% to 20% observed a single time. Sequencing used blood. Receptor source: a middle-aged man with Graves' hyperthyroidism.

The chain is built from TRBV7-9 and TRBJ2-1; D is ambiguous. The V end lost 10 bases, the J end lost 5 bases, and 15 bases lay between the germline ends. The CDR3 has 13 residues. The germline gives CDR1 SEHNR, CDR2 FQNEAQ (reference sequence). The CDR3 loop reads CAITTPAHNEQFF. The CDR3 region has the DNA TGTGCCATAACAACCCCAGCCCACAATGAGCAGTTCTTC.

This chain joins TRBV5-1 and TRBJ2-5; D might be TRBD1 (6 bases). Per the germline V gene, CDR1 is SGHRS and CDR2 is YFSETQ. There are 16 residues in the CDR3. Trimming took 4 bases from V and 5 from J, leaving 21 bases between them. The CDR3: CASSVGFVRGLETQYF. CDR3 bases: TGCGCCAGCAGCGTAGGCTTTGTGAGGGGGTTGGAGACCCAGTACTTC.

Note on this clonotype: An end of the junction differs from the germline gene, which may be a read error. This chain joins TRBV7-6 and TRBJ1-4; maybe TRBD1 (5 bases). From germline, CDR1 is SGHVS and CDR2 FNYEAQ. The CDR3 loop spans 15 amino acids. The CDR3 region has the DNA TGTGCCAGCAGCCCCGGGGTAGGGGTTAAAGAAAAACTCTTTTTT. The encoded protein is CASSPGVGVKEKLFF. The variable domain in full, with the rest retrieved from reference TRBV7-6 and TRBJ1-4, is GAGVSQSPRYKVTKRGQDVALRCDPISGHVSLYWYRQALGQGPEFLTYFNYEAQQDKSGLPNDRFSAERPEGSISTLTIQRTEQRDSAMYRCASSPGVGVKEKLFFGSGTQLSVL.

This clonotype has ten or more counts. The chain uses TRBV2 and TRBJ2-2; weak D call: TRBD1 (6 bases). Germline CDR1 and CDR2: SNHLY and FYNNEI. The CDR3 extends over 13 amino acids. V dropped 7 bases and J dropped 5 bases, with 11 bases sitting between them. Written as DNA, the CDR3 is TGTGCCAGCAATAGTCAGGGGACCGGGGAGCTGTTTTTT. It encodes CASNSQGTGELFF.

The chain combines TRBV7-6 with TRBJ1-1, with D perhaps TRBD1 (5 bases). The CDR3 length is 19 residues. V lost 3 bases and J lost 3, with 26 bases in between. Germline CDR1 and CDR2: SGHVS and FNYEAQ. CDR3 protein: CASSFLGRYGATADTEAFF. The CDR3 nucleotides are TGTGCCAGCAGCTTTCTTGGGAGGTATGGGGCAACAGCGGACACTGAAGCTTTCTTT.

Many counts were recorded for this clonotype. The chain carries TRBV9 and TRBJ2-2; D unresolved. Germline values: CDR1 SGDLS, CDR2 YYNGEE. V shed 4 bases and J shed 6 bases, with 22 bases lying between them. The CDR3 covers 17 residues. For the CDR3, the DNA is TGTGCCAGCAGCCCCCGGACGGGCTTCCTCTCAGCCGGGGAGCTGTTTTTT. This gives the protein CASSPRTGFLSAGELFF.

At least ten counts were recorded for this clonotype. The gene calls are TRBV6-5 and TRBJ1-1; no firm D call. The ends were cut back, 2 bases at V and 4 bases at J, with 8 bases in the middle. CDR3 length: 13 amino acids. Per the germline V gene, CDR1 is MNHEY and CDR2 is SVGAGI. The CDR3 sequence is CASSYVGSTEAFF. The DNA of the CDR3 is TGTGCCAGCAGTTACGTGGGGAGCACTGAAGCTTTCTTT.

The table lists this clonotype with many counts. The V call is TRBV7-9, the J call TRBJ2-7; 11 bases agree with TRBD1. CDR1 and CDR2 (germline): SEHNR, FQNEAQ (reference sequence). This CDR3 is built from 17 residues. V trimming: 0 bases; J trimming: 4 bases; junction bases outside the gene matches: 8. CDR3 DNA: TGTGCCAGCAGCTTAGCGTTCCCGGGACAGGGGGATTACGAGCAGTACTTC. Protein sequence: CASSLAFPGQGDYEQYF.

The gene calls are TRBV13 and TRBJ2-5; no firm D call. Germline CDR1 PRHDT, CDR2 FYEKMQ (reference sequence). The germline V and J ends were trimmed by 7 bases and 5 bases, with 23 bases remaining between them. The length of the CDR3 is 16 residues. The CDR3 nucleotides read TGTGCCAGCACCTCGGGTTCGGGCCGACTTGGGGAGACCCAGTACTTC. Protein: CASTSGSGRLGETQYF.

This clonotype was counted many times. CDR3 sequence reads: CASSLSSDRRWGGGETQYF. CDR3 bases: TGTGCCAGCAGTTTATCCTCGGACAGGAGGTGGGGGGGGGGAGAGACCCAGTACTTC. The chain has TRBV27 and TRBJ2-5; D may be TRBD1 or TRBD2 (7 bases each). Germline CDR1 MNHEY, CDR2 SMNVEV (reference sequence). There are 19 residues in the CDR3. V was cut by 0 bases and J by 4 bases, with 24 bases left in between.

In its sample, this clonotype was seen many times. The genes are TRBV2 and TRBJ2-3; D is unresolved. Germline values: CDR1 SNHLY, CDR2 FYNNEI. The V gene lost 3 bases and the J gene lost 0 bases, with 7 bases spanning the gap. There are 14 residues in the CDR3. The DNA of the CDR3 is TGTGCCAGCAGTGATTTTACTAGCACAGATACGCAGTATTTT. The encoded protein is CASSDFTSTDTQYF.

The CDR3 protein is CASRLLGGRAGYTF. The DNA for the CDR3 is TGTGCCAGCAGGCTCCTCGGGGGCAGAGCTGGCTACACCTTC. The chain links TRBV28 to TRBJ1-2; TRBD1 might be the D (6 bases). CDR1 is MDHEN and CDR2 is SYDVKM in the germline V gene. The CDR3 runs to 14 residues. The V gene lost 6 bases and the J gene lost 7 bases, with 18 bases spanning the gap.

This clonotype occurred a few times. In nucleotides, the CDR3 is TGTGCCAGCAGTGGGGGACAGGGGGCGATGGATGGCTACACCTTC. Translation gives CASSGGQGAMDGYTF. V is TRBV25-1 and J is TRBJ1-2; TRBD1 aligns across 12 bases. Germline CDR1 reads MGHDK; CDR2 reads SYGVNS. V was pared by 4 bases and J by 6 bases, with 6 bases of the junction left unmatched. The CDR3 is made up of 15 amino acids.